Following are 18 T cell receptor beta chains from one sample sequenced in a study of T cell responses to AZD1222 COVID-19 vaccine (dated by TCRdb to the early 2020s). The time point label on this specimen signifies: baseline before first vaccination. Receptor libraries were prepared by the immunoSEQ multiplex PCR assay. This immuneACCESS table, as held by TCRdb, lists in-frame sequences with V and J called but not all clones. Of the missing ones, under half trace to an unresolved V gene in checked studies; the others have no known cause. Within this sample are 92,000 or so clones, with roughly nine tenths of them counted one time only. In total, the top ten clones hold roughly 1.5% of the sample. Specimen: peripheral blood, collected on day 0 of AZD1222 vaccination. The origin of the receptors is an adult in good health.

The chain uses TRBV7-2 and TRBJ1-1; the D gene is possibly TRBD1 (6 bases). The germline gives CDR1 SGHTA, CDR2 FQGNSA. The CDR3 length is 15 residues. V was trimmed by 1 base and J by 7 bases, leaving 16 bases between them. The CDR3 reads CASSLGVGGQREAFF. The CDR3 coding sequence is TGTGCCAGCAGCTTAGGCGTTGGGGGCCAACGTGAAGCTTTCTTT.

The V gene is TRBV6-2 or TRBV6-3, the J gene TRBJ1-2; D unresolved. Trimming took off 0 bases at V and 4 bases at J, with 12 bases between the two ends. Germline CDR1 and CDR2: MNHEY and SVGEGT. CDR3 size: 15 residues. The CDR3, as DNA: TGTGCCAGCAGTTACTCTGGCAGGCCCCTCTATGGCTACACCTTC. Protein sequence: CASSYSGRPLYGYTF.

V gene TRBV6-2 or TRBV6-3 combines with J gene TRBJ2-7; unclear D gene. The CDR3 loop spans 11 amino acids. Germline loops: CDR1 MNHEY, CDR2 SVGEGT. V was shortened by 2 bases and J by 6 bases, with 5 bases between the two germline ends. CDR3 bases: TGTGCCAGCAGTTACGTTGGCGAGCAGTACTTC. Translation gives CASSYVGEQYF.

V and J are TRBV7-2 and TRBJ2-7; 8 bases line up with TRBD1. V was clipped by 4 bases and J by 0 bases; unmatched bases: 2. Germline V lookup: CDR1 SGHTA, CDR2 FQGNSA. This CDR3 contains 14 residues. This CDR3 is CASSWDRTSYEQYF. Here the CDR3 DNA reads TGTGCCAGCAGCTGGGACAGGACCTCCTACGAGCAGTACTTC.

This chain uses TRBV5-6 with TRBJ1-1; the D gene is possibly TRBD1 (5 bases). The CDR3 runs 18 residues. V was cut by 0 bases and J by 2 bases, with 20 bases left in between. CDR1 and CDR2 from the germline V gene are SGHDT and YYEEEE. The CDR3 sequence is CASSLERLGQELNTEAFF. The DNA for the CDR3 is TGTGCCAGCAGCTTGGAACGTTTGGGGCAGGAACTTAACACTGAAGCTTTCTTT.

This clone was found a few times. CDR3: CASSQGRDSPLHF. The CDR3 DNA reads as TGTGCCAGCAGCCAGGGCAGGGATTCACCCCTCCACTTT. The V call is TRBV3-1 (or the pseudogene TRBV3-2), the J call TRBJ1-6; a weak D match, TRBD1 (5 bases). From germline, CDR1 is LGHDT and CDR2 YNNKEL (reference sequence). This CDR3 spans 13 amino acids. Trimming took 3 bases from V and 8 from J, leaving 8 bases between them.

The chain links TRBV28 to TRBJ2-7; D is unclear. Trimming pared 4 bases from V and 0 bases from J, leaving 7 bases between. This CDR3 region has 13 residues. Looked up from germline, CDR1 is MDHEN and CDR2 is SYDVKM. Written as DNA, the CDR3 is TGTGCCAGCAGTTGGCAGATCTCCTACGAGCAGTACTTC. Translating it yields CASSWQISYEQYF.

The V call is TRBV6-1, the J call TRBJ2-7; tentatively, D is TRBD2 (7 bases). CDR1 MNHNS and CDR2 SASEGT come from the germline V gene. This CDR3 contains 17 residues. The V gene lost 0 bases and the J gene lost 3 bases, with 18 bases spanning the gap. The CDR3 DNA reads TGTGCCAGCAGTGAAGCGGAGGGGGGGAATCGGTTCTACGAGCAGTACTTC. The encoded protein is CASSEAEGGNRFYEQYF.

The chain is built from TRBV5-6 and TRBJ2-7; the D is unclear. Germline V gene data show CDR1 as SGHDT and CDR2 as YYEEEE. Trimming removed 3 bases at V and 2 bases at J, with 18 bases between. The CDR3 runs 16 residues. CDR3 sequence reads: CASSSLDSKRPYEQYF. The CDR3 DNA follows: TGTGCCAGCAGCTCTTTGGATAGCAAGAGGCCCTACGAGCAGTACTTC.

V gene TRBV29-1 combines with J gene TRBJ2-5; 7 positions match TRBD2. The ends lost 3 bases at V and 1 base at J; junction bases unmatched: 5. This CDR3 spans 14 amino acids. The germline gives CDR1 SQVTM, CDR2 ANQGSEA. The CDR3 DNA reads TGCAGCGTTGAGGAGCGGGGCGGCCAAGAGACCCAGTACTTC. This translates into CSVEERGGQETQYF.

The chain employs TRBV6-5 and TRBJ2-5; D gene ambiguous. The CDR3 loop spans 13 amino acids. The V end was cut by 2 bases, the J end by 3 bases, with 7 bases between. The germline gives CDR1 MNHEY, CDR2 SVGAGI. Here the CDR3 DNA reads TGTGCCAGCAGTTACGGTCAGAAAGAGACCCAGTACTTC. This sequence encodes CASSYGQKETQYF.

J is TRBJ2-1 and V is TRBV11-3, with 8 positions matching TRBD2. Germline values: CDR1 SGHNT, CDR2 YENEEA. The CDR3 length is 14 residues. J gave up 7 bases and V 5 bases, and 7 bases lay outside the gene matches. CDR3 DNA: TGTGCCAGCAGCCCCGGGGGGGCCAGGAATGAGCAGTTCTTC. It specifies CASSPGGARNEQFF. Filled out from reference TRBV11-3 and TRBJ2-1, the complete variable domain reads EAGVVQSPRYKIIEKKQPVAFWCNPISGHNTLYWYLQNLGQGPELLIRYENEEAVDDSQLPKDRFSAERLKGVDSTLKIQPAELGDSAVYLCASSPGGARNEQFFGPGTRLTVL.

The gene calls are TRBV7-2 and TRBJ1-2; maybe TRBD1 (5 bases). The CDR3 loop spans 15 amino acids. The germline V and J ends were trimmed by 1 base and 7 bases, with 16 bases remaining between them. Germline V lookup: CDR1 SGHTA, CDR2 FQGNSA. The CDR3: CASSLDRPLGPGYTF. The CDR3 nucleotides read TGTGCCAGCAGCTTAGATCGGCCTCTGGGGCCTGGCTACACCTTC. Full variable domain (missing parts from reference TRBV7-2 and TRBJ1-2): GAGVSQSPSNKVTEKGKDVELRCDPISGHTALYWYRQSLGQGLEFLIYFQGNSAPDKSGLPSDRFSAERTGGSVSTLTIQRTQQEDSAVYLCASSLDRPLGPGYTFGSGTRLTVV.

V gene TRBV5-1 combines with J gene TRBJ2-7, with 9 bases matching TRBD2. Germline V CDR1 and CDR2: SGHRS, YFSETQ. The CDR3 extends over 15 amino acids. Germline trimming cut 0 bases from V and 3 bases from J; bases unmatched to any gene: 4. CDR3 in amino acids: CASSLGSSGNYEQYF. The DNA for the CDR3 is TGCGCCAGCAGCTTGGGCTCTAGCGGGAACTACGAGCAGTACTTC.

V and J are TRBV19 and TRBJ1-2, with TRBD1 as a possible D gene (5 bases). The germline V gene has CDR1 LNHDA and CDR2 SQIVND (reference sequence). The CDR3 is made up of 14 amino acids. Trimming took 0 bases from V and 4 from J, leaving 9 bases between them. The CDR3 DNA reads TGTGCCAGTAGTATAGAAACAGGATCCTATGGCTACACCTTC. Translated: CASSIETGSYGYTF.

In this sample, this clone turned up once. The CDR3 region is CASSPPRMNTEAFF. The CDR3 nucleotides read TGTGCCAGCAGTCCTCCTAGAATGAACACTGAAGCTTTCTTT. This chain uses TRBV6-5 with TRBJ1-1; no firm D call. Trimming stripped 5 bases from V and 0 bases from J, with 10 bases between. The V gene's germline CDR1 is MNHEY and CDR2 SVGAGI. The CDR3 covers 14 residues.

The chain joins TRBV5-1 to TRBJ2-7; D is ambiguous. Germline V gene sequence: CDR1 SGHRS, CDR2 YFSETQ. The CDR3 runs to 14 residues. Trimming stripped 3 bases from V and 0 bases from J, with 10 bases between. The chain's CDR3 is CASSSSESSYEQYF. As DNA, the CDR3 is TGCGCCAGCAGCTCCAGCGAGAGCTCCTACGAGCAGTACTTC.

This chain connects TRBV19 to TRBJ1-1; D unresolved. V lost 4 bases to trimming and J lost 11 bases, with 17 bases between them. Germline V gene lookup returns CDR1 LNHDA and CDR2 SQIVND (reference sequence). The CDR3 has 13 amino acids. DNA of the CDR3: TGTGCCAGTAGTAAACTAGAGCGGGGTATGGCTTTCTTT. It specifies CASSKLERGMAFF.